This T cell receptor beta chain is drawn from a study of blood T cell repertoires in COVID-19. The CDR3 loop spans 18 amino acids. V gave up 5 bases and J gave up 1 base, with 23 bases separating them. The germline CDR1 and CDR2 sequences are MNHEY and SMNVEV (reference sequence). Sequencing used immunoSEQ multiplex PCR; TCRdb keeps in-frame clones, though not all of them. The sample holds approximately 200,000 clones, 79% seen once. The source is a man aged 55 to 70 with active or convalescent COVID-19. The sequencing input was peripheral blood. The rearrangement joins TRBV27 to TRBJ2-5, with D possibly TRBD1 on 6 matching bases. CDR3 nucleotides: TGTGCCAGCAGTCGTCTCCGAAATCATGGACAGCCCCAAGAGACCCAGTACTTC. Translated: CASSRLRNHGQPQETQYF.